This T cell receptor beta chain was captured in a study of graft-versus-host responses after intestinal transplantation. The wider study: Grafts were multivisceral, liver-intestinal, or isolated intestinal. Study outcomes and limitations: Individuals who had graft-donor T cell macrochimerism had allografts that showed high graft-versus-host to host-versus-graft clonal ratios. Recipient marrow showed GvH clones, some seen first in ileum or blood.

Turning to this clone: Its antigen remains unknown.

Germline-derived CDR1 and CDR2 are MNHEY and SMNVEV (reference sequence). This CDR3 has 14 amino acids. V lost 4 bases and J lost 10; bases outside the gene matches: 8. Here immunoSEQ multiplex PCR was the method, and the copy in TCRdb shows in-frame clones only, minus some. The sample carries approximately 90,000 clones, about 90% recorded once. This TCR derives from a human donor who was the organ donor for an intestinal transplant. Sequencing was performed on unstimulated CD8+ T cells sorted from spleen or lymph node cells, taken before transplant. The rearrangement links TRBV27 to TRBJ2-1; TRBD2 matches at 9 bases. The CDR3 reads CASSSGTSSDEQFF. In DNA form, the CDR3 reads TGTGCCAGCAGTTCCGGGACTAGCTCCGACGAGCAGTTCTTC.